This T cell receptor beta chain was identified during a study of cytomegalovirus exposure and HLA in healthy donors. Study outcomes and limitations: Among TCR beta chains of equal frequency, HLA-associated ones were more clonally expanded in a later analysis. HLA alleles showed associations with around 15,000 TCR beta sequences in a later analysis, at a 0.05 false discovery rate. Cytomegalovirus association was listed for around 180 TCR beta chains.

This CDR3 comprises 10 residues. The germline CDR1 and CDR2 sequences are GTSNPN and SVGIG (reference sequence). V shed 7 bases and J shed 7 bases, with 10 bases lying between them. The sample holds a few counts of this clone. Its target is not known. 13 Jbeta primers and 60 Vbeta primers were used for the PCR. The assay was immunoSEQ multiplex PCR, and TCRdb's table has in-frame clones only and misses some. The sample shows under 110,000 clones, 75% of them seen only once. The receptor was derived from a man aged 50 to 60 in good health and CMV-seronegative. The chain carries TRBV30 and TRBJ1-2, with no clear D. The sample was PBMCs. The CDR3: CASLRGGYTF. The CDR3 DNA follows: TGTGCCTCCCTACGGGGTGGCTACACCTTC.